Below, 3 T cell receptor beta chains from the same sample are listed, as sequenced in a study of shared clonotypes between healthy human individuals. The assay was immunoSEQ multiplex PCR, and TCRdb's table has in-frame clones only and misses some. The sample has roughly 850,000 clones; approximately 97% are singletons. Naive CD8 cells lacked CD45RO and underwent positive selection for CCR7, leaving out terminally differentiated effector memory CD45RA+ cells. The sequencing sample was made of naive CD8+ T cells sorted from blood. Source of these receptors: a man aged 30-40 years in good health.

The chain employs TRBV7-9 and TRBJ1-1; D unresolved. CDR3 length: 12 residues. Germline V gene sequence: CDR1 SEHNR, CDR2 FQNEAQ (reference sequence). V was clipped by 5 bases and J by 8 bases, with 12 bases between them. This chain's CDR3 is CASSPGLVEAFF. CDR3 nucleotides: TGTGCCAGCAGCCCAGGTTTAGTAGAAGCTTTCTTT.

The DNA of the CDR3 is TGTGCCAGCAGCTTAGGGCCGCTAGAAGAGACCCAGTACTTC. Protein sequence: CASSLGPLEETQYF. The chain is built from TRBV7-8 and TRBJ2-5; D is undetermined. This CDR3 is 14 amino acids long. Trimming took 1 base from V and 3 from J, leaving 9 bases between them. Germline V gene data show CDR1 as SGHVS and CDR2 as FQNEAQ. The whole variable domain, filled in from reference TRBV7-8 and TRBJ2-5, reads GAGVSQSPRYKVAKRGQDVALRCDPISGHVSLFWYQQALGQGPEFLTYFQNEAQLDKSGLPSDRFFAERPEGSVSTLKIQRTQQEDSAVYLCASSLGPLEETQYFGPGTRLLVL.

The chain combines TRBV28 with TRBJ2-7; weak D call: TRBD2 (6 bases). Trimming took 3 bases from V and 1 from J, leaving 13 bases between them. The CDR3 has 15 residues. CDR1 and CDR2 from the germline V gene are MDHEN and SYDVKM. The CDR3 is CASSFRGTVSYEQYF. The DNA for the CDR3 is TGTGCCAGCAGTTTTCGGGGGACGGTTTCCTACGAGCAGTACTTC.